These T cell receptor beta chains were read from a single sample in a study of CD8 T cells in ankylosing spondylitis. MiXCR, applied by TCRdb to the 5' RACE reads, yields one record per CDR3 protein. The table records under 55,000 distinct CDR3 sequences, approximately 7% of them present only once. Material: blood, either unsorted or a sorted T cell fraction (not recorded which). These receptors all stem from a female donor with ankylosing spondylitis or in good health (not recorded which). The CDR3 runs from the conserved cysteine through the conserved F or W. A D gene is named only where the DNA matches it firmly. Only part of the rows carry a size: once, few, many, or a class if the clone is expanded.

j_call d_call v_call clone_size cdr3_aa cdr3_nt
TRBJ2-2 - TRBV5-4 many CASSTTTGSNTGELFF TGTGCCAGCAGCACCACGACAGGTTCGAACACCGGGGAGCTGTTTTTT
TRBJ1-2 TRBD1 TRBV5-1 many CASSLVVGQGHYGYTF TGCGCCAGCAGCTTGGTGGTCGGACAGGGGCACTATGGCTACACCTTC
TRBJ2-1 - TRBV7-9 - CASIEPGSSYNEQFF TGTGCCAGCATCGAACCTGGGAGCTCCTACAATGAGCAGTTCTTC
TRBJ2-5 - TRBV20-1 many CSARDWTLQETQYF TGCAGTGCTAGAGACTGGACTCTCCAAGAGACCCAGTACTTC
TRBJ1-2 - TRBV20-1 many CSARDPLVRGGYTF TGCAGTGCTAGAGATCCTCTTGTACGGGGTGGCTACACCTTC
TRBJ1-6 TRBD1 TRBV5-1 many CASSLGGQGGNSPLHF TGCGCCAGCAGCTTGGGAGGACAGGGAGGTAATTCACCCCTCCACTTT
TRBJ1-4 - TRBV5-4 many CASSLRLNEKLFF TGTGCCAGCAGCTTACGTCTTAATGAAAAACTGTTTTTT
TRBJ1-1 TRBD1 TRBV7-2 few CASSLDNRGFTEAFF TGTGCCAGCAGCTTAGACAACAGGGGATTCACTGAAGCTTTCTTT
TRBJ2-3 TRBD2 TRBV5-1 few CASSWGTSGVTDTQYF TGCGCCAGCAGCTGGGGAACTAGCGGGGTGACAGATACGCAGTATTTT
TRBJ2-4 TRBD1 TRBV19 many CASSQGDVAKNIQYF TGTGCCAGTTCGCAGGGGGATGTAGCCAAAAACATTCAGTACTTC
TRBJ2-2 TRBD1 TRBV5-1 many CASSPTGGRTGELFF TGCGCCAGCAGCCCTACAGGGGGCAGGACCGGGGAGCTGTTTTTT
TRBJ2-5 TRBD2 TRBV6-1 many CASSQSGLALETQYF TGTGCCAGCAGCCAGTCTGGACTAGCGCTCGAGACCCAGTACTTC
TRBJ2-3 - TRBV20-1 many CSALWSADTQYF TGCAGTGCCCTTTGGAGTGCAGATACGCAGTATTTT
TRBJ1-1 - TRBV6-1 many CALQRGVEAFF TGTGCCCTGCAGAGGGGGGTTGAAGCTTTCTTT
TRBJ1-4 TRBD1 TRBV7-8 many CASSLNWDSTMSTNEKLFF TGTGCCAGCAGCTTAAATTGGGACAGCACCATGTCGACTAATGAAAAACTGTTTTTT
TRBJ2-1 - TRBV2 few CASSGGYNEQFF TGTGCCAGCAGTGGGGGTTACAATGAGCAGTTCTTC
TRBJ2-3 TRBD1 TRBV24-1 - CATSDLTPLSPGQGADTQYF TGTGCCACCAGTGATTTGACCCCCTTGTCGCCGGGACAGGGAGCAGATACGCAGTATTTT
TRBJ2-7 - TRBV6-5 - CASVNRDTNSYEQYF TGTGCCAGCGTTAACCGGGACACCAACTCCTACGAGCAGTACTTC